This T cell receptor (beta chain) was recovered during a study of shared clonotypes between healthy human individuals. Overall study findings and caveats: Between several donors, naive CD4 clonotypes were shared at a level of about 5%.

A remark on this clone: The target antigen is unknown.

Per the original data handling: Filtering differed, since immunoSEQ gave only junction sequences and no quality scores. Sequencing was performed with immunoSEQ multiplex PCR; in TCRdb, only in-frame clones are kept and a portion is missing. From that table come the V and J calls and clone size; the DNA was used to work out D and trimming. Of more than 1.2 million clones detected, approximately 98.5% appear once; the ten largest clones hold about 0.34%. The V segment lost 1 base and the J segment 2 bases; nucleotides outside the gene matches: 14. From germline, CDR1 is SGHVS and CDR2 FNYEAQ. This CDR3 spans 20 amino acids. Every contributor of samples was a Caucasian grown-up residing in Nashville, Tennessee.

V gene TRBV7-6 combines with J gene TRBJ2-5, with TRBD2 identical over 12 bases. Material: naive CD4+ T cells sorted from blood. As to subset: CD45RA+ positively selected. The sequence derives from a man aged 30-40 years in good health. The CDR3: CASSLGRRSRLAGEQETQYF. Written as DNA, the CDR3 is TGTGCCAGCAGCTTAGGCCGCCGGTCGAGACTAGCGGGAGAGCAAGAGACCCAGTACTTC.